The T cell receptor (beta chain) under discussion was sequenced for a study of CD8 T cells in ankylosing spondylitis. TCRdb recomputed calls from the 5' RACE reads with MiXCR, one row per CDR3 protein. The table has about 360,000 distinct CDR3 sequences, approximately 14% seen once. The germline V gene has CDR1 ENHRY and CDR2 SYGVKD. The ends were cut back, 4 bases at V and 0 bases at J, with 4 bases in the middle. The CDR3 extends over 13 amino acids. This clonotype was detected ten times or more. The sequenced sample consisted of blood, either unsorted or a sorted T cell fraction (not recorded which). V gene TRBV10-3 combines with J gene TRBJ1-3; D ambiguous. This TCR came from a male donor with ankylosing spondylitis or in good health (not recorded which). The CDR3 DNA is TGTGCCATCAGTGCCGACTCTGGAAACACCATATATTTT. Encoded protein: CAISADSGNTIYF.